The rows below give T cell receptor beta chains drawn from one sample of a study of identical twins. TCRdb redid the calling of the 5' RACE reads with MiXCR, one entry per CDR3 protein. Of some 190,000 distinct CDR3 sequences listed, roughly 15% are singletons. The sample was also linked to a second study, of T cells expressing NK-cell markers.

The sequencing input was CD8+ T cells sorted from blood. Receptors originate from a woman aged 18-35 years in good health. Both conserved end residues are part of each CDR3. The D gene is left open where the match is weak. The size field is filled for only some rows; it gives once, few, many or a size class.

>.|.|TRBV3-1|TRBJ1-2|15
TGTGCCAGCACCCTGTACGGGACGAACAATCTGGCGACCACCTTC
CASTLYGTNNLATTF
>few|.|TRBV4-3|TRBJ2-7|13
TGCGCCAGCAGTGAGGGGGACACCTACGAGCAGTACTTC
CASSEGDTYEQYF
>few|.|TRBV5-6|TRBJ2-3|14
TGTGCCAGCAACCTAGGGACCGGGGTAGATACGCAGTATTTT
CASNLGTGVDTQYF
>few|.|TRBV24-1|TRBJ2-2|17
TGTGCCACCAGTGATTCCCCGGCAGGGAGGAACACCGGGGAGCTGTTTTTT
CATSDSPAGRNTGELFF
>.|.|TRBV19|TRBJ1-2|13
TGTGCCTGCAAACTAAAAGCTAACTATGGCTACACCTTC
CACKLKANYGYTF
>few|.|TRBV5-1|TRBJ1-1|16
TGCGCCAGCAGCTTGCTGACCCCAAGACCGAACACTGAAGCTTTCTTT
CASSLLTPRPNTEAFF
>few|.|TRBV7-6|TRBJ2-5|13
TGTGCCAGCAAGAATGGACGGCAAGAGACCCAGTACTTC
CASKNGRQETQYF
>many|.|TRBV12-3/TRBV12-4|TRBJ2-7|13
TGTGCCAGCAGTTTGGGACTCTCCTACGAGCAGTACTTC
CASSLGLSYEQYF
>.|.|TRBV9|TRBJ2-1|17
TGTGCCAGCAGCCCGACTGGTGGGACACTAATTTACAATGAGCAGTTCTTC
CASSPTGGTLIYNEQFF
>.|TRBD2|TRBV27|TRBJ2-1|16
TGTGCCAGCAGTTTTGGGCTAGCGGGGGGGGCGATTGAGCAGTTCTTC
CASSFGLAGGAIEQFF
>.|TRBD2|TRBV27|TRBJ2-1|15
TGTGCCAGCAGTTTATGGAGCGGGACTAACAATGAGCAGTTCTTC
CASSLWSGTNNEQFF
>.|TRBD1|TRBV14|TRBJ2-1|16
TGTGCCAGCAGCCAAGATCGGGGACAGGGGTACGATGAGCAGTTCTTC
CASSQDRGQGYDEQFF
>.|.|TRBV29-1|TRBJ1-1|13
TGCAGCGTTGTAGGGGATGGCGGCACTGAAGCTTTCTTT
CSVVGDGGTEAFF
>.|.|TRBV21-1|TRBJ2-1|14
TGTGCCAGAACCGGGACTAGCGGGATCGGTGAGCAGTTCTTC
CARTGTSGIGEQFF
>medium-sized|TRBD2|TRBV20-1|TRBJ2-3|16
TGCAGGGCTACAAGGACTAGCGGGGGGTTGGCAGATACGCAGTATTTT
CRATRTSGGLADTQYF
>.|.|TRBV2|TRBJ2-2|13
TGTGCCAGCAGCGACGGGAGAACCGGGGAGCTGTTTTTT
CASSDGRTGELFF
>.|.|TRBV24-1|TRBJ2-3|12
TGTGCCACCAGTGATGAGACAGATACGCAGTATTTT
CATSDETDTQYF
>.|TRBD1|TRBV5-1|TRBJ1-5|15
TGCGCCAGCAGCTTTAGAGACAGGGTGTACGAGCCCCAGCATTTT
CASSFRDRVYEPQHF
>many|TRBD2|TRBV5-1|TRBJ2-1|18
TGCGCCAGCAGCTTTACAGGTGACGGACTAGCGGGCTACAATGAGCAGTTCTTC
CASSFTGDGLAGYNEQFF
>.|.|TRBV12-3/TRBV12-4|TRBJ1-1|14
TGTGCCAGCAGCTCCACAGGGTTGGCCACTGAAGCTTTCTTT
CASSSTGLATEAFF
>.|.|TRBV30|TRBJ2-7|11
TGTGCCTGGAGTGATGCCGACGAGCAGTACTTC
CAWSDADEQYF
>.|TRBD2|TRBV2|TRBJ2-3|16
TGTGCCAGCAGTGTTCTGACTAGCGGGGGACCAGATACGCAGTATTTT
CASSVLTSGGPDTQYF
>few|.|TRBV15|TRBJ1-1|14
TGTGCCACCAGCACAGCTGGGGCGAACACTGAAGCTTTCTTT
CATSTAGANTEAFF
>.|.|TRBV9|TRBJ2-3|14
TGTGCCAGCAGCGTAGATGGGGGAGCAGATACGCAGTATTTT
CASSVDGGADTQYF
>few|.|TRBV3-1|TRBJ1-6|14
TGTGCCACTACCCTTAGATCGCCTGATTCACCCCTCCACTTT
CATTLRSPDSPLHF
>.|.|TRBV5-1|TRBJ2-1|14
TGCGCCAGCAGCTTAGCACTGGCCCTCGATGAGCAGTTCTTC
CASSLALALDEQFF
>.|.|TRBV20-1|TRBJ2-7|14
TGCAGTGCTACTAACCGGGATCAGACCTACGAGCAGTACTTC
CSATNRDQTYEQYF
>few|TRBD1|TRBV10-3|TRBJ1-1|13
TGTGCCATCAAGACAGGGGGGAACACTGAAGCTTTCTTT
CAIKTGGNTEAFF
>.|TRBD1|TRBV11-2|TRBJ2-7|17
TGTGCCAGCAGCTTAGATTGGAGAGAGACAGGGCCCCTCGAGCAGTACTTC
CASSLDWRETGPLEQYF
>.|TRBD2|TRBV6-2/TRBV6-3|TRBJ2-1|15
TGTGCCAGCAGTTATGGGGACTACCTGTACAATGAGCAGTTCTTC
CASSYGDYLYNEQFF
>few|.|TRBV14|TRBJ2-5|13
TGTGCCAGCAGCCAATACTGGGAGGAGACCCAGTACTTC
CASSQYWEETQYF
>.|TRBD2|TRBV3-1|TRBJ2-7|17
TGTGCCAGCAGCCAAGATGCGGGAGGGCCATCATCCTACGAGCAGTACTTC
CASSQDAGGPSSYEQYF
>many|.|TRBV10-3|TRBJ1-1|16
TGTGCCATCAGTTGGGGGGCGAAACGGACGGGGACTGAAGCTTTCTTT
CAISWGAKRTGTEAFF
>few|.|TRBV13|TRBJ1-1|16
TGTGCCAGCAGCGACCGGGACGTAGGAAGTTACACTGAAGCTTTCTTT
CASSDRDVGSYTEAFF
>many|.|TRBV3-1|TRBJ2-5|14
TGTGCCAGCAGCCTTACAGGGATAACAGAGACCCAGTACTTC
CASSLTGITETQYF
>.|.|TRBV7-9|TRBJ2-4|14
TGTGCCAGCACCCCAGATCTAGCCAAAAACATTCAGTACTTC
CASTPDLAKNIQYF
>few|TRBD2|TRBV6-2/TRBV6-3|TRBJ2-1|17
TGTGCCAGCACCTTCAAGGGACTAGCGGGGCCCTACAATGAGCAGTTCTTC
CASTFKGLAGPYNEQFF
>.|.|TRBV6-5|TRBJ2-3|16
TGTGCCAGCAGTTACTCTCGGAGGGACCCCCTTGTTACGCAGTATTTT
CASSYSRRDPLVTQYF
>.|.|TRBV7-9|TRBJ1-5|14
TGTGCCAGCAGCAAACAGGGTGCCAATCAGCCCCAGCATTTT
CASSKQGANQPQHF
>few|TRBD1|TRBV27|TRBJ2-7|14
TGTGCCAGCAGTTACAGGGGTAAATCCTACGAGCAGTACTTC
CASSYRGKSYEQYF
>few|.|TRBV3-1|TRBJ2-2|14
TGTGCCAGCAGCCCGGGGAGGAACACCGGGGAGCTGTTTTTT
CASSPGRNTGELFF